This passage covers 5 T cell receptor beta chains from one sample sequenced in a study of a mutant IDH1 vaccine in newly diagnosed glioma. Using immunoSEQ multiplex PCR, the repertoire was profiled, and TCRdb retains in-frame clones only, with some absent. The sample lists about 74,000 clones; about 87% were seen once. Indicated time point: week 35, safety follow-up. It was 300 ug of mutant IDH1 20-mer peptide that made up each vaccine dose, given with topical imiquimod. No antigen has been assigned to these receptors. The sample was PBMCs, taken from a glioma patient whose treatment included an IDH1 peptide vaccine. All receptors come from a man aged 25 to 40 with glioma.

In its sample, this clone was seen a few times. This CDR3 reads CASSLVFSTEAFF. The CDR3 bases are TGTGCCAGCAGCTTAGTTTTCAGCACTGAAGCTTTCTTT. The chain joins TRBV7-9 to TRBJ1-1; D gene unclear. This CDR3 has 13 amino acids. CDR1 SEHNR and CDR2 FQNEAQ come from the germline V gene (reference sequence). V lost 1 base and J lost 4, with 7 bases in between.

This chain uses TRBV2 with TRBJ1-1; TRBD1 is a possible D gene (5 bases). Trimming removed 5 bases from V and 4 bases from J, with 17 bases in between. The germline gives CDR1 SNHLY, CDR2 FYNNEI. CDR3 length: 15 residues. The CDR3 reads CASSFPGRWSTEAFF. CDR3 sequence (DNA): TGTGCCAGCAGTTTTCCGGGACGGTGGTCCACTGAAGCTTTCTTT.

The chain is built from TRBV7-2 and TRBJ1-2, with a possible D match to TRBD1 (5 bases). Germline-derived CDR1 and CDR2 are SGHTA and FQGNSA. The CDR3 loop spans 15 amino acids. Deletions cut 4 bases from V and 6 bases from J, with 18 bases between. Here the CDR3 reads CASSSPIQGRNGYTF. The CDR3 bases are TGTGCCAGCAGCTCGCCAATTCAGGGTAGAAATGGCTACACCTTC.

This rearrangement joins TRBV6-1 to TRBJ2-7; tentatively, D is TRBD2 (5 bases). Trimming left V 4 bases short and J 2 bases short, with 15 bases between. This CDR3 spans 15 amino acids. CDR1 is MNHNS and CDR2 is SASEGT in the germline V gene. The CDR3 nucleotides read TGTGCCAGCAGTGGACGTCCGGGAACCGCCTACGAGCAGTACTTC. As protein: CASSGRPGTAYEQYF.

This sequence joins TRBV5-5 and TRBJ1-6; D gene unclear. The CDR3 sequence is 12 residues long. Germline CDR1 SGHKS, CDR2 YYEKEE (reference sequence). With 3 bases removed from V and 9 bases from J, the gap between germline ends came to 7 bases. The CDR3 sequence: CASSSLGSPLHF. CDR3 nucleotide sequence: TGTGCCAGCAGCTCCCTGGGTTCACCCCTCCACTTT.